This T cell receptor beta chain appears in the sequencing data of a study of shared clonotypes between healthy human individuals. Notes on the study in general: Clonotypes shared by all four donors outscored non-shared clonotypes in generation probability. Estimated richness values were generally larger in naive subsets than in memory subsets. It was observed that approximately 5% of naive CD4 clonotypes were shared across several donors.

Partitioning of CD4+ cells yielded a CD45RA+ naive subset and a CD45RA-negative memory subset. This clone was seen once. As yet, its antigen is unknown. TCRdb's table, derived via immunoSEQ multiplex PCR, lists solely in-frame clones and lacks some. The table lists 550,000 to 850,000 clones, about 74% of them singletons. This TCR derives from a woman aged 25 to 39 in good health. Input material: memory CD4+ T cells sorted from blood. Sample subset: CD45RA-negative fraction.

The CDR3 bases are TGTGCCACCAGCAGCGATACCAGGGGGCTCACCGGGGAGCTGTTTTTT. This codes for CATSSDTRGLTGELFF. The chain combines TRBV15 with TRBJ2-2, with 8 bases lining up with TRBD1. V shed 3 bases, J shed 4 bases, and the junction held 7 bases outside the gene matches. The CDR3 totals 16 residues. CDR1 LNHNV and CDR2 YYDKDF come from the germline V gene (reference sequence).